Presented here are 23 T cell receptor beta chains from one specimen sequenced in a study of tumour-infiltrating T cells in Burkitt lymphoma (dated by TCRdb to 2020 to 2021). The library was generated by the immunoSEQ multiplex PCR assay. TCRdb provides this immuneACCESS table in a form limited to in-frame rearrangements. Some clones are lacking; in checked studies, under half of them reflect an unresolved V gene, and why the rest are absent is not known. The sample table holds some 17,000 clones, of which around four fifths were seen once. The ten biggest clones cover less than 2.5% of the sample. The source material was tumor tissue. Receptors originate from a human donor with diffuse large B-cell lymphoma.

V and J are TRBV9 and TRBJ1-6, with D perhaps matching TRBD1 (6 bases). Germline V gene sequence: CDR1 SGDLS, CDR2 YYNGEE. Trimming left V 0 bases short and J 10 bases short, with 14 bases between. The CDR3 loop spans 15 amino acids. CDR3 loop: CASSVEVGGRSPLHF. The CDR3 DNA reads TGTGCCAGCAGCGTAGAGGTAGGGGGACGGTCACCCCTCCACTTT.

The chain is built from TRBV6-6 and TRBJ1-2; 9 nucleotides agree with TRBD1. This CDR3 contains 11 residues. J was trimmed by 14 bases and V by 5 bases; bases with no gene match: 6. Germline values: CDR1 MNHNY, CDR2 SVGAGI (reference sequence). The CDR3 DNA sequence: TGTGCCAGCAGTACAACAGGGGGCGCGACCTTC. Its protein product is CASSTTGGATF.

The chain uses TRBV10-1 and TRBJ2-7, with 10 nucleotides matching TRBD1. The CDR3 is made up of 14 amino acids. J gave up 6 bases and V 5 bases, and 7 bases lay outside the gene matches. Germline-derived CDR1 and CDR2 are WNHNN and SYGVQD (reference sequence). The CDR3 nucleotides read TGCGCCAGCAGTTTACCGGGACAGGGGCCCGAGCAGTACTTC. This gives the protein CASSLPGQGPEQYF.

The chain recombines TRBV19 with TRBJ1-1; 9 nucleotides align to TRBD1. This CDR3 is 18 amino acids long. CDR1 is LNHDA, CDR2 SQIVND, per germline (reference sequence). After removal of 0 bases from V and 1 base from J, the junction contained 9 bases not matched to a gene. CDR3 bases: TGTGCCAGTAGTATAGACCTAGGGACAGGGTCATCGAACACTGAAGCTTTCTTT. Protein: CASSIDLGTGSSNTEAFF.

J is TRBJ2-7 and V is TRBV5-6, with 7 bases fitting TRBD1. The junction had 11 bases not matched to a gene; V was cut back by 3 bases and J by 2 bases. The CDR3 has 16 residues. In germline, CDR1 is SGHDT, CDR2 YYEEEE. The CDR3 spells CASSYTIGTAAYEQYF. CDR3 in DNA: TGTGCCAGCAGCTATACGATCGGGACAGCCGCCTACGAGCAGTACTTC.

This rearrangement joins TRBV9 to TRBJ2-7; tentatively, D is TRBD2 (7 bases). Trimming removed 2 bases from V and 4 bases from J, with 13 bases in between. Germline V CDR1 and CDR2: SGDLS, YYNGEE. This CDR3 has 14 residues. In DNA form, the CDR3 reads TGTGCCAGCAGCGTCGGGGGGCAGCCTTACGAGCAGTACTTC. As protein: CASSVGGQPYEQYF.

The chain is built from TRBV5-1 and TRBJ2-7, with D possibly being TRBD1 (6 bases). CDR3 length: 13 residues. The germline V gene has CDR1 SGHRS and CDR2 YFSETQ. V lost 2 bases and J 2 bases, leaving 8 bases between the germline ends. This CDR3 reads CASSFTGTYEQYF. The CDR3 nucleotides read TGCGCCAGCAGCTTTACAGGGACCTACGAGCAGTACTTC.

CDR3 residues: CASSWGASGEQYF. CDR3 nucleotide sequence: TGTGCCAGCAGCTGGGGGGCCTCGGGGGAGCAGTACTTC. The chain joins TRBV7-2 to TRBJ2-7; D possibly matches TRBD1 or TRBD2 (6 bases each). Germline V gene data show CDR1 as SGHTA and CDR2 as FQGNSA. CDR3 size: 13 residues. V was shortened by 4 bases and J by 7 bases, with 14 bases between the two germline ends.

The CDR3 loop is CSAGGGSGTDTQYF. The CDR3 DNA sequence: TGCAGCGCTGGGGGCGGCTCAGGCACAGATACGCAGTATTTT. This chain links TRBV29-1 with TRBJ2-3; D may be TRBD1 (6 bases). Germline CDR1 reads SQVTM; CDR2 reads ANQGSEA. V lost 7 bases and J lost 1, with 15 bases in between. This CDR3 has 14 residues.

The chain employs TRBV29-1 and TRBJ1-2; D is undetermined. The CDR3 sequence is 16 residues long. V lost 0 bases to trimming and J lost 6 bases, with 20 bases between them. Germline values: CDR1 SQVTM, CDR2 ANQGSEA. CDR3 sequence (DNA): TGCAGCGTTGAAGATACGGGCCGTGGAGGTCGTAATGGCTACACCTTC. It translates to CSVEDTGRGGRNGYTF.

The gene calls are TRBV6-6 and TRBJ2-1; TRBD2 matches 11 bases. Germline CDR1 reads MNHNY; CDR2 reads SVGAGI (reference sequence). Trimming took 6 bases from V and 10 from J; bases not matched to a gene: 5. This CDR3 comprises 13 residues. As DNA, the CDR3 is TGTGCCAGCAGCCGGACTAGCGGGTCCGAGCAGTTCTTC. It specifies CASSRTSGSEQFF.

This chain connects TRBV5-1 to TRBJ1-2; possibly TRBD1 for D (6 bases). The CDR3 is made up of 15 amino acids. V shed 7 bases and J shed 5 bases, with 21 bases lying between them. Germline V gene data show CDR1 as SGHRS and CDR2 as YFSETQ. CDR3 in DNA: TGCGCCAGCGGCACGACAGGCCAGGGCCTTTATGGCTACACCTTC. This codes for CASGTTGQGLYGYTF.

This clone showed up just once. This sequence joins TRBV29-1 and TRBJ2-1; D is uncertain. Germline-derived CDR1 and CDR2 are SQVTM and ANQGSEA. CDR3 length: 14 residues. V gave up 4 bases and J gave up 8 bases, with 18 bases separating them. DNA of the CDR3: TGCAGCGTTGCGCCGCGGACGGACGCCCATGAGCAGTTCTTC. Translating it yields CSVAPRTDAHEQFF.

Only one count was recorded for this clone. The genes are TRBV27 and TRBJ1-1, with TRBD1 matching over 10 bases. V was pared by 2 bases and J by 5 bases, with 2 bases of the junction left unmatched. This CDR3 spans 14 amino acids. Looked up from germline, CDR1 is MNHEY and CDR2 is SMNVEV (reference sequence). CDR3 DNA sequence: TGTGCCAGCAGTTTAATGGGACAGGGGACTGAAGCTTTCTTT. Translated, it gives CASSLMGQGTEAFF.

This chain joins TRBV29-1 and TRBJ1-2; possibly TRBD1 for D (6 bases). Trimming took 7 bases from V and 0 from J, leaving 18 bases between them. The length of the CDR3 is 15 residues. Looked up from germline, CDR1 is SQVTM and CDR2 is ANQGSEA. CDR3 sequence (DNA): TGCAGCGCCGTGAGGCCAGAGGGGGCTAACTATGGCTACACCTTC. Protein sequence: CSAVRPEGANYGYTF.

This chain joins TRBV6-5 and TRBJ2-1; D possibly uses TRBD1 or TRBD2 (5 bases each). The CDR3 contains 15 residues. V was cut by 7 bases and J by 0 bases, with 13 bases left in between. The germline V gene encodes CDR1 MNHEY and CDR2 SVGAGI. CDR3 residues: CASTNTGLSYNEQFF. Written as DNA, the CDR3 is TGTGCCAGCACAAATACAGGACTCTCCTACAATGAGCAGTTCTTC.

The chain is built from TRBV5-6 and TRBJ1-4, with TRBD1 as a possible D gene (5 bases). The V gene lost 2 bases and the J gene lost 0 bases, with 8 bases spanning the gap. The germline CDR1 and CDR2 sequences are SGHDT and YYEEEE. The CDR3 contains 15 residues. The CDR3 sequence: CASSFKGATNEKLFF. DNA of the CDR3: TGTGCCAGCAGCTTTAAAGGGGCAACTAATGAAAAACTGTTTTTT.

The chain carries TRBV5-6 and TRBJ2-6, with D hard to call. The CDR3 contains 16 residues. Trimming removed 2 bases at V and 0 bases at J, with 9 bases between. Germline V lookup: CDR1 SGHDT, CDR2 YYEEEE. CDR3 DNA sequence: TGTGCCAGCAGCTTCTGGGTGAACTCTGGGGCCAACGTCCTGACTTTC. Residues: CASSFWVNSGANVLTF.

The V gene is TRBV15, the J gene TRBJ2-5; 10 nucleotides match TRBD2. This CDR3 region has 15 residues. The J segment lost 5 bases and the V segment lost 8 bases, leaving 11 bases of the junction unmatched. The germline CDR1 and CDR2 sequences are LNHNV and YYDKDF (reference sequence). The CDR3 reads CATGGASGGRETQYF. CDR3 coding DNA: TGTGCCACCGGCGGGGCTAGCGGGGGTAGGGAGACCCAGTACTTC.

The chain couples TRBV6-5 to TRBJ1-1; D ambiguous. Germline-derived CDR1 and CDR2 are MNHEY and SVGAGI. Between the trimmed V and J ends, which lost 2 bases and 1 base, there was a span of 5 bases. The CDR3 is 13 amino acids. In DNA, the CDR3 is TGTGCCAGCAGTTACGGCGGGAACACTGAAGCTTTCTTT. This translates into CASSYGGNTEAFF.

The chain has TRBV27 and TRBJ2-5; 8 nucleotides agree with TRBD2. Germline values: CDR1 MNHEY, CDR2 SMNVEV (reference sequence). V was clipped by 8 bases and J by 5 bases; unmatched bases: 10. This CDR3 is built from 14 residues. CDR3 DNA sequence: TGTGCCAGCGGGAGCGGGAGAGACTGGGAGACCCAGTACTTC. Translated: CASGSGRDWETQYF.

This clone was observed once. The chain joins TRBV13 to TRBJ2-1, with D uncertain. There are 13 residues in the CDR3. Per germline, CDR1 PRHDT and CDR2 FYEKMQ (reference sequence). V dropped 5 bases and J dropped 4 bases, with 9 bases sitting between them. CDR3 loop: CASSPGRYNEQFF. For the CDR3, the DNA is TGTGCCAGCAGCCCCGGACGTTACAATGAGCAGTTCTTC. The variable domain in full, with the rest retrieved from reference TRBV13 and TRBJ2-1, is AAGVIQSPRHLIKEKRETATLKCYPIPRHDTVYWYQQGPGQDPQFLISFYEKMQSDKGSIPDRFSAQQFSDYHSELNMSSLELGDSALYFCASSPGRYNEQFFGPGTRLTVL.

The chain joins TRBV7-2 to TRBJ2-6; D might be TRBD1 (5 bases). The CDR3 has 17 amino acids. V lost 5 bases, J lost 0 bases, and 14 bases lay in between. Per the germline V gene, CDR1 is SGHTA and CDR2 is FQGNSA. The CDR3 sequence is CASSPPSTGSGANVLTF. DNA for the CDR3: TGTGCCAGCAGCCCCCCCTCCACAGGCTCTGGGGCCAACGTCCTGACTTTC.